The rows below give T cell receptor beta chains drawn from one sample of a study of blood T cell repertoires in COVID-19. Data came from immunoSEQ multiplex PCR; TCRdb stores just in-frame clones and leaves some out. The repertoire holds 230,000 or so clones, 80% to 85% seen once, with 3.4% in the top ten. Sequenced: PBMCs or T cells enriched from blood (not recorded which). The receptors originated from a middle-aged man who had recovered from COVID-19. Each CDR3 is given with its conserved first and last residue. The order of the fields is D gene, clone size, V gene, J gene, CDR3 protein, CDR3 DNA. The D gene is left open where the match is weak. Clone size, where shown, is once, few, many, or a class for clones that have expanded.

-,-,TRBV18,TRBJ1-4,CASSPNRAEKLFF,TGTGCCAGCTCACCAAACAGGGCTGAAAAACTGTTTTTT
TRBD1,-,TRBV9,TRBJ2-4,CASSGGTGTRNRNIQYF,TGTGCCAGCAGCGGCGGGACAGGGACGCGCAATAGGAACATTCAGTACTTC
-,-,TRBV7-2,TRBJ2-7,CASSLNSGWSSYEQYF,TGTGCCAGCAGCTTAAACAGCGGGTGGAGTTCCTACGAGCAGTACTTC
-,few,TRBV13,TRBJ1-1,CASSLGVVPEAFF,TGTGCCAGCAGCTTAGGGGTAGTGCCTGAAGCTTTCTTT
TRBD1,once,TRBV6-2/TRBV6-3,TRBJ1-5,CASSYHRGLEPQHF,TGTGCCAGCAGTTACCACAGGGGGCTAGAGCCCCAGCATTTT
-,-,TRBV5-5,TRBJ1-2,CASSLGQQYGYTF,TGTGCCAGCAGCTTGGGACAGCAATATGGCTACACCTTC
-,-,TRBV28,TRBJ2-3,CASSLLGGVTDTQYF,TGTGCCAGCAGTTTGTTGGGCGGGGTCACAGATACGCAGTATTTT
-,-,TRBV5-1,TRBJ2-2,CASSPGTLNTGELFF,TGCGCCAGCAGCCCTGGGACTTTAAACACCGGGGAGCTGTTTTTT
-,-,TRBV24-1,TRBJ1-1,CATSEAGSGEAFF,TGTGCCACCAGTGAGGCCGGGAGCGGTGAAGCTTTCTTT
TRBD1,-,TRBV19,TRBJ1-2,CASRVGGQRAYGYTF,TGTGCCAGTAGAGTCGGGGGACAGCGCGCTTATGGCTACACCTTC
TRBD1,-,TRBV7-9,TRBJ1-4,CASSSRQGNEKLFF,TGTGCCAGCAGTTCTCGACAGGGGAATGAAAAACTGTTTTTT
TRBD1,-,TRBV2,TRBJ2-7,CASRLMPGQGLYEQYF,TGTGCCAGCAGATTGATGCCGGGACAGGGCTTGTACGAGCAGTACTTC
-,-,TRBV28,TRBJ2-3,CASRGRVRRDTQYF,TGTGCCAGCAGGGGGCGCGTACGAAGGGATACGCAGTATTTT
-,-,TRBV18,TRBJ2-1,CASSRTGTIAVPNNEQFF,TGTGCCAGCTCCAGGACAGGAACAATAGCGGTTCCTAACAATGAGCAGTTCTTC
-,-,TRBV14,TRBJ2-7,CASSQLVPYEQYF,TGTGCCAGCAGCCAACTTGTCCCGTACGAGCAGTACTTC
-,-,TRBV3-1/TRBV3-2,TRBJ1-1,CASNYGGVAEAFF,TGTGCCAGCAACTACGGGGGGGTAGCTGAAGCTTTCTTT
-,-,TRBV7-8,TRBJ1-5,CASSLGQHSNQPQHF,TGTGCCAGCAGCTTAGGACAACATAGCAATCAGCCCCAGCATTTT
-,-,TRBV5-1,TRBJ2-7,CASSGGSYSYEQYF,TGCGCCAGCAGCGGCGGGTCGTACTCCTACGAGCAGTACTTC
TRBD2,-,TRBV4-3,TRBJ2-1,CASSQDTPGTSESREQFF,TGCGCCAGCAGCCAAGATACCCCCGGGACTAGTGAGTCCAGGGAGCAGTTCTTC
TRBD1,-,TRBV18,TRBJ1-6,CASSPQSTGGALSPLHF,TGTGCCAGCTCACCACAAAGTACAGGGGGCGCATTGTCACCCCTCCACTTT
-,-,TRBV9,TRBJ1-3,CASSVAGDRNTIYF,TGTGCCAGCAGCGTAGCCGGAGACCGAAACACCATATATTTT
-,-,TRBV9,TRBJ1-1,CASSVAKVGGRAFF,TGTGCCAGCAGCGTAGCTAAAGTGGGGGGTAGGGCTTTCTTT
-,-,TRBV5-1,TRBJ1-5,CASSWGGRNQPQHF,TGCGCCAGCAGCTGGGGGGGGAGGAATCAGCCCCAGCATTTT
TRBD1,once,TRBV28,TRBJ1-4,CASQGGTNEKLFF,TGTGCCAGCCAGGGGGGAACTAATGAAAAACTGTTTTTT
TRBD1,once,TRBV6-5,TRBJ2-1,CALTGGSYNEQFF,TGTGCCCTGACAGGGGGATCGTACAATGAGCAGTTCTTC
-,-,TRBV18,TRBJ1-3,CASYEGGSGNTIYF,TGTGCCAGCTACGAGGGTGGCTCTGGAAACACCATATATTTT
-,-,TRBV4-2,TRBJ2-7,CASSHQGTYEQYF,TGTGCCAGCAGCCACCAGGGGACCTACGAGCAGTACTTC
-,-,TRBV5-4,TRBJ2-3,CASSLVGSTDTQYF,TGTGCCAGCAGCTTGGTCGGGAGTACAGATACGCAGTATTTT
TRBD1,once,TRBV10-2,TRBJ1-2,CASSTTRDSQSKGYTF,TGCGCCAGCAGTACCACCCGGGACAGCCAATCTAAGGGCTACACCTTC
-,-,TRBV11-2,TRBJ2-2,CASSLDLELFF,TGTGCCAGCAGCTTAGACCTCGAGCTGTTTTTT
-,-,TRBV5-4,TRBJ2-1,CASSLQGLPYNEQFF,TGTGCCAGCAGTCTGCAGGGCCTCCCCTACAATGAGCAGTTCTTC
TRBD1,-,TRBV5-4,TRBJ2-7,CASSTPGQGNEQYF,TGTGCCAGCTCGACACCGGGACAGGGGAACGAGCAGTACTTC
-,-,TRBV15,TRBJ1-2,CATSRDTEGYGYTF,TGTGCCACCAGCAGAGATACGGAGGGCTATGGCTACACCTTC
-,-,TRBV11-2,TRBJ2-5,CASSLGSAGRGETQYF,TGTGCCAGCAGCTTAGGGTCGGCGGGAAGGGGAGAGACCCAGTACTTC
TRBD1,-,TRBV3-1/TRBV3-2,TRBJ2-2,CASSRTGAVTGELFF,TGTGCCAGCAGCCGGACAGGGGCGGTAACCGGGGAGCTGTTTTTT
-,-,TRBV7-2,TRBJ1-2,CASSSQGPSNYGYTF,TGTGCCAGCAGCTCACAGGGACCCTCTAACTATGGCTACACCTTC
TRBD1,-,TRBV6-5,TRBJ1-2,CASSYGQGVYGYTF,TGTGCCAGCAGTTACGGACAGGGGGTGTATGGCTACACCTTC
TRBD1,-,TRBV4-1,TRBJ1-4,CASSDLAGTGGEKLFF,TGCGCCAGCAGTGATCTGGCCGGGACAGGAGGGGAAAAACTGTTTTTT
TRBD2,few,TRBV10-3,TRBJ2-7,CAISIGLAGSWAPEQYF,TGTGCCATCAGTATTGGACTAGCGGGTTCATGGGCTCCCGAGCAGTACTTC
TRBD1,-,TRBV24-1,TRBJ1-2,CATSDGTGGRYGYTF,TGTGCCACCAGTGATGGGACAGGGGGGAGGTATGGCTACACCTTC
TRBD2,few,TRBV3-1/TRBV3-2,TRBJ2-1,CASSLYGGGRAGNEQFF,TGTGCCAGCAGCCTATACGGCGGCGGGAGGGCCGGCAATGAGCAGTTCTTC
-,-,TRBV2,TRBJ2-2,CASSGGLTGELFF,TGTGCCAGCAGTGGAGGTCTCACCGGGGAGCTGTTTTTT
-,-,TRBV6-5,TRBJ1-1,CASTLRSRNTEAFF,TGTGCCAGCACCTTAAGGAGTAGGAACACTGAAGCTTTCTTT
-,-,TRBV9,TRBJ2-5,CASSARGTVPLETQYF,TGTGCCAGCAGCGCCCGGGGGACAGTCCCTCTAGAGACCCAGTACTTC